This T cell receptor beta chain was profiled in a study of T cells after yellow fever vaccination. CDR3 length equals 13 residues. Per germline, CDR1 MNHEY and CDR2 SMNVEV (reference sequence). The J segment lost 2 bases and the V segment lost 4 bases, leaving 0 bases of the junction unmatched. Each CDR3 protein is one row after TCRdb ran MiXCR on the 5' RACE reads. The sample has approximately 550,000 distinct CDR3 sequences, under 25% seen once. The sample holds many counts of this clonotype. This receptor was taken from a man under 40 who received the YFV17D yellow fever vaccine. The sequenced sample was PBMCs, obtained 15 days after the yellow fever booster vaccination. The chain has TRBV27 and TRBJ2-7; 9 nucleotides line up with TRBD2. CDR3 amino acids: CASSSSGAYEQYF. CDR3 bases: TGTGCCAGCAGTTCTAGCGGGGCCTACGAGCAGTACTTC.